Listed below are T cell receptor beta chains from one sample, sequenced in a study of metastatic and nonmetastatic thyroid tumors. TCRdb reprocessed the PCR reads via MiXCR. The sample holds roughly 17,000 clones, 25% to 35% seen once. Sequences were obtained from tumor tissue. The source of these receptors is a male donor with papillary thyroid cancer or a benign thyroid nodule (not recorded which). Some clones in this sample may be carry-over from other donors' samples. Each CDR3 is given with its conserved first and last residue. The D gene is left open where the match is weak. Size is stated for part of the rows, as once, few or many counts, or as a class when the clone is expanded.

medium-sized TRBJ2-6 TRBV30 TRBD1 TGTGCCTGGGACAGGGGCTACTCTGGGGCCAACGTCCTGACTTTC CAWDRGYSGANVLTF
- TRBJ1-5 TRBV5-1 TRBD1 TGCGCCAGCAGCCCGGGACAGGGTAATAGCAATCAGCCCCAGCATTTT CASSPGQGNSNQPQHF
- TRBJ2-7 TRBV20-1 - TGCAGTGCTAGAGTCTCCGGTTGGGAGCAGTACTTC CSARVSGWEQYF
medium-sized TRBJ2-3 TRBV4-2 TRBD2 TGTGCCAGCAGCCAAGATGAGCGCGGGGGGGCCACAGATACGCAGTATTTT CASSQDERGGATDTQYF
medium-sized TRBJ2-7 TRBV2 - TGTGCCAGCAGCAGGCCACACTCCTACGAGCAGTACTTC CASSRPHSYEQYF
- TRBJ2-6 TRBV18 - TGTGCCAGCTCACCACCAAGCGCTGGGGCCAACGTCCTGACTTTC CASSPPSAGANVLTF
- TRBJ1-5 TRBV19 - TGTGCCAGTAGTATTCGTACACCAGATCAGCCCCAGCATTTT CASSIRTPDQPQHF
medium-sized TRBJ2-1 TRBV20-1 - TGCAGTGCTACATCCGGAGGCAGTGAGCAGTTCTTC CSATSGGSEQFF
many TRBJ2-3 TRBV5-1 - TGCGCCAGCAGACCCGGACAGTCCACAGATACGCAGTATTTT CASRPGQSTDTQYF
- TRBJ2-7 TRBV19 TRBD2 TGTGCCAGTTCCCCAGCGGGAGAAGACTACGAGCAGTACTTC CASSPAGEDYEQYF
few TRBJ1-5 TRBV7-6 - TGTGCCAGCAGCTTAGGTTCAGGGGAGGTTCTACAGCCCCAGCATTTT CASSLGSGEVLQPQHF
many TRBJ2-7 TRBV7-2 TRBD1 TGTGCCAGCAGCTTACCGCAAAATTATCCGGGACAGAGCTACGAGCAGTACTTC CASSLPQNYPGQSYEQYF
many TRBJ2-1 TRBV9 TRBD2 TGTGCCAGCAGCGCTGCTAGCGGGAGGCGATCCTACAATGAGCAGTTCTTC CASSAASGRRSYNEQFF
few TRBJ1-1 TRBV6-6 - TGTGCCAGCAGCTACATTGAGAACACTGAAGCTTTCTTT CASSYIENTEAFF
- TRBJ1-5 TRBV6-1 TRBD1 TGTGCCACCCATCCCAGAGGACAGGGAGGGCAGCCCCAGCATTTT CATHPRGQGGQPQHF
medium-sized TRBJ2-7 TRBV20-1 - TGCAGTGCTCCTACAGCCTACGAGCAGTACTTC CSAPTAYEQYF
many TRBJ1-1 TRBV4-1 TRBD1 TGCGCCAGCAGCCAAGTCGACAGGGGGAGGACTGAAGCTTTCTTT CASSQVDRGRTEAFF
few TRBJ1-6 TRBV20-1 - TGCAGTGGGAGCTCCTATAATTCACCCCTCCACTTT CSGSSYNSPLHF
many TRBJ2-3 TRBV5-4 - TGTGCCAGCAGGGCAGAAACTACTAGCACAGATACGCAGTATTTT CASRAETTSTDTQYF
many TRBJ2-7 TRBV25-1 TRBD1 TGTGCCAGCGGGGGACAGGGGGGCTCCTACGAGCAGTACTTC CASGGQGGSYEQYF
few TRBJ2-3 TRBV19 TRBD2 TGTGCCTGCGCTAGCGGGGGGGGGGCAGATACGCAGTATTTT CACASGGGADTQYF
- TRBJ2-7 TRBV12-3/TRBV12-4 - TGTGCCAGCAGTTTAGCGCGGGGCTCCTACGAGCAGTACTTC CASSLARGSYEQYF
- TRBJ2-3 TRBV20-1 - TGCAGTGCGACAACCGGTCCCCAAGATACGCAGTATTTT CSATTGPQDTQYF
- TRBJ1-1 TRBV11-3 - TGTGCCAGCAGCTTAGCCAGGGGTGGTGAAGCTTTCTTT CASSLARGGEAFF
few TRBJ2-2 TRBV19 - TGTGCCAGTAATGGGGTGGCGGGCACCGGGGAGCTGTTTTTT CASNGVAGTGELFF
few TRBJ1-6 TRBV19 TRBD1 TGTGCCAGTAGCGGGACAGTCAGATCACCCCTCCACTTT CASSGTVRSPLHF
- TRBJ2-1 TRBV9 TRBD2 TGTGCCAGCAGCGTAAGGCTAGCGGGAGCATCTTATGAGCAGTTCTTC CASSVRLAGASYEQFF
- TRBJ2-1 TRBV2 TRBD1 TGTGCCAGCAGTGAAGACCGGACAGGGTCCCCCTACAATGAGCAGTTCTTC CASSEDRTGSPYNEQFF
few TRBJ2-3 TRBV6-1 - TGTGCCAGCCGAGACAGGGAGGCAGATACGCAGTATTTT CASRDREADTQYF
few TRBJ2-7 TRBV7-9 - TGTGCCAGCAGCTTAGAACCTTACGAGCAGTACTTC CASSLEPYEQYF
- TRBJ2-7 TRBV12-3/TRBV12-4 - TGTGCCAGCAGTTTAGGTGGGCGGGCCCCGGGCGAGCAGTACTTC CASSLGGRAPGEQYF
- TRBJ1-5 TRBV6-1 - TGTGCCAGCAAGGTGACACACACCCAGCCCCAGCATTTT CASKVTHTQPQHF